This T cell receptor beta chain comes out of a study of T-cell memory formation after mild COVID-19. In the study overall: The TCR clusters were mostly specific to one donor. The study, taken as a whole, reports: The SARS-CoV-2 specificity of second-wave clones reaching peak at day 37 remained unverified. Day 15 to 85 contracting clones showed balanced CD4/CD8; day 15 to 37 expanders favored CD4+. CD8+ contracting clones occupied EMRA, while CD4+ ones occupied mainly CM and EM.

One entry per CDR3 protein, called by TCRdb with MiXCR from the 5' RACE reads. The data hold fewer than 550,000 distinct CDR3 sequences, with around 20% observed a single time. With respect to this clonotype: Its matching antigen is unknown.

Trimming at V came to 2 bases and at J to 3 bases, leaving 1 base not matched to a gene. The CDR3 contains 14 residues. CDR1 and CDR2 (germline): PRHDT, FYEKMQ (reference sequence). This receptor was identified in an adult woman who had mild COVID-19 (a few samples of this study predate the infection). Cell type and time point are not known. The sample comprised PBMCs or a T cell subset sorted from them (not recorded which). V usage is TRBV13 and J usage is TRBJ2-1, with 7 bases that match TRBD2. The CDR3 bases are TGTGCCAGCAGCTTAAGGGACTACTACAATGAGCAGTTCTTC. It encodes CASSLRDYYNEQFF.